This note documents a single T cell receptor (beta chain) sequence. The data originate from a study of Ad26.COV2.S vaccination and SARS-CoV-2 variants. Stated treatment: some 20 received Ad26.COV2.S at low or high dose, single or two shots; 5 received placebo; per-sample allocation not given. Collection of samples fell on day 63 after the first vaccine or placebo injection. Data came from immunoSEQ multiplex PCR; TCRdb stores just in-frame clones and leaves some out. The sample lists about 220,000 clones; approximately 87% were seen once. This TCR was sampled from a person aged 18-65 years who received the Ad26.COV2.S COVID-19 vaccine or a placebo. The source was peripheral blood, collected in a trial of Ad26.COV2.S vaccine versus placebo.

CDR3 in amino acids: CASSLGGSGADTQYF. In DNA form, the CDR3 reads TGTGCCAGCAGCTTAGGCGGTAGCGGGGCGGATACGCAGTATTTT. V and J are TRBV7-9 and TRBJ2-3; 8 positions match TRBD2. The CDR3 is 15 residues long. Looked up from germline, CDR1 is SEHNR and CDR2 is FQNEAQ (reference sequence). V dropped 1 base and J dropped 6; count of bases not matched to a gene: 6.